This TCR beta chain appears in the sequencing data of a study of T cell changes during pregnancy in multiple sclerosis. Assay: immunoSEQ multiplex PCR; the TCRdb copy retains only in-frame clones and omits some. The sample includes just under 80,000 clones, just under 95% of them seen just once. Germline-derived CDR1 and CDR2 are KGHSY and FQNENV. After removal of 4 bases from V and 8 bases from J, the junction contained 1 base not matched to a gene. The CDR3 is 11 amino acids. The source was peripheral blood, collected in the second trimester of pregnancy. The TCR was taken from a female donor in good health, enrolled as a control in a pregnancy study. The rearrangement links TRBV16 to TRBJ1-2; 7 bases align to TRBD1. The CDR3 sequence: CASSRGGGYTF. The CDR3 DNA is TGTGCCAGCAGCCGAGGGGGCGGCTACACCTTC.